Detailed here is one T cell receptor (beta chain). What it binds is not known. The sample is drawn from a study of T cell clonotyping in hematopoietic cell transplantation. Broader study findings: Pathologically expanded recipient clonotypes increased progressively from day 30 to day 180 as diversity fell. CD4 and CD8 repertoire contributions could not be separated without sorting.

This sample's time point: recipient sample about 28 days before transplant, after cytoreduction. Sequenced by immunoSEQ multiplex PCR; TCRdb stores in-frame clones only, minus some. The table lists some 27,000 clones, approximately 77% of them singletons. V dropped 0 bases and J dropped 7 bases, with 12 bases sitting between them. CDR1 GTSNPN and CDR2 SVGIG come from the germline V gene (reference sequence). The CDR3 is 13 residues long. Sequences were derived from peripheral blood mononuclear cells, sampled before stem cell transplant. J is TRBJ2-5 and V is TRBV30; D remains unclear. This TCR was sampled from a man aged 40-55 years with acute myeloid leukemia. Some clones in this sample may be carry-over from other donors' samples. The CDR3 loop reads CAWSVLGVRTQYF. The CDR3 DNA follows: TGTGCCTGGAGTGTTTTGGGTGTTAGGACCCAGTACTTC.